Below are 15 T cell receptor beta chains sequenced from a single sample in a study of T cell responses to AZD1222 COVID-19 vaccine. The assay was immunoSEQ multiplex PCR, and TCRdb's table has in-frame clones only and misses some. Found here are approximately 100,000 clones, 70% to 90% of them singletons; the top ten hold 18%. The source was peripheral blood, collected on day 0 of AZD1222 vaccination. The source of these receptors is an adult in good health.

The DNA of the CDR3 is TGTGCCAGCCGGACGAACGCAGGACCCCGCTCCTACGAGCAGTACTTC. This codes for CASRTNAGPRSYEQYF. The chain couples TRBV28 to TRBJ2-7; D unresolved. Germline values: CDR1 MDHEN, CDR2 SYDVKM. Trimming removed 8 bases from V and 0 bases from J, with 20 bases in between. The length of the CDR3 is 16 residues.

V is TRBV19 and J is TRBJ1-3, with TRBD1 matching over 9 bases. The CDR3 is 15 residues long. Per the germline V gene, CDR1 is LNHDA and CDR2 is SQIVND (reference sequence). The V gene end was trimmed by 6 bases and the J gene end by 0 bases; junction bases not matched to a gene: 3. CDR3 coding DNA: TGTGCCAGTAGGGAGACAGGGGGCTCTGGAAACACCATATATTTT. Translating gives CASRETGGSGNTIYF.

The chain employs TRBV6-5 and TRBJ2-1; possibly TRBD1 for D (6 bases). V lost 0 bases, J lost 8 bases, and 17 bases lay in between. The CDR3 spans 16 residues. The germline gives CDR1 MNHEY, CDR2 SVGAGI. This CDR3 reads CASSYSMVGASHEQFF. The CDR3 DNA reads TGTGCCAGCAGTTACTCGATGGTGGGGGCCTCGCATGAGCAGTTCTTC.

This clone has a handful of counts. The chain uses TRBV29-1 and TRBJ1-2, with TRBD1 as a possible D gene (6 bases). This CDR3 spans 13 amino acids. Germline CDR1 SQVTM, CDR2 ANQGSEA. V lost 3 bases and J 6 bases, leaving 14 bases between the germline ends. The CDR3 region is CSVEFRGWDGYTF. The CDR3 coding sequence is TGCAGCGTTGAGTTCAGGGGTTGGGATGGCTACACCTTC.

This chain joins TRBV12-3 or TRBV12-4 and TRBJ1-5; D is perhaps TRBD1 (5 bases). The CDR3 contains 13 residues. Trimming stripped 5 bases from V and 9 bases from J, with 14 bases between. CDR3 sequence: CASSAQDILPQHF. CDR3 bases: TGTGCCAGCAGTGCCCAGGACATCCTGCCCCAGCATTTT.

With respect to this clone: Other DNA sequences in the sample encode the same CDR3. The chain couples TRBV29-1 to TRBJ1-1; 7 bases fit TRBD1. The germline V gene has CDR1 SQVTM and CDR2 ANQGSEA. This CDR3 has 13 residues. V shed 3 bases and J 1 base; nucleotides not matched to a gene: 2. CDR3 in amino acids: CSVDRTGNTEAFF. The CDR3 DNA follows: TGCAGCGTTGACCGGACAGGGAACACTGAAGCTTTCTTT.

The rearrangement uses TRBV4-1 and TRBJ2-3, with no clear D. The CDR3 length is 18 residues. The germline V gene encodes CDR1 MGHRA and CDR2 YSYEKL. Trimming left V 0 bases short and J 2 bases short, with 18 bases between. The DNA of the CDR3 is TGCGCCAGCAGCCAAGACCGCGCCGCTCCGCCCCCCACAGATACGCAGTATTTT. Its translation: CASSQDRAAPPPTDTQYF.

This chain connects TRBV7-9 to TRBJ1-3, with D possibly TRBD1 on 6 matching bases. Trimming took 1 base from V and 0 from J, leaving 10 bases between them. Germline V gene data show CDR1 as SEHNR and CDR2 as FQNEAQ (reference sequence). The CDR3 runs to 16 residues. Here the CDR3 DNA reads TGTGCCAGCAGCTTAGACTTGGACAGCTCTGGAAACACCATATATTTT. It codes for CASSLDLDSSGNTIYF.

The chain carries TRBV19 and TRBJ1-2; D is perhaps TRBD1 (5 bases). The CDR3 is made up of 15 amino acids. The germline gives CDR1 LNHDA, CDR2 SQIVND (reference sequence). V dropped 4 bases and J dropped 6 bases, with 18 bases sitting between them. The CDR3 loop reads CASSKVGGEEDGYTF. For the CDR3, the DNA is TGTGCCAGTAGTAAGGTAGGAGGGGAAGAGGATGGCTACACCTTC.

This chain uses TRBV3-1 (or the pseudogene TRBV3-2) with TRBJ2-7; 8 nucleotides align to TRBD2. The CDR3 runs 15 residues. J lost 5 bases, V lost 1 base, and 7 bases had no gene match. The germline gives CDR1 LGHDT, CDR2 YNNKEL (reference sequence). This CDR3 reads CASSQGRGGLHEQYF. The CDR3 DNA reads as TGTGCCAGCAGCCAAGGGCGCGGGGGGCTCCACGAGCAGTACTTC.

The V gene is TRBV5-1, the J gene TRBJ1-2; a possible D gene is TRBD1 (5 bases). The CDR3 has 16 residues. From germline, CDR1 is SGHRS and CDR2 YFSETQ. The V gene lost 0 bases and the J gene lost 2 bases, with 14 bases spanning the gap. The CDR3 spells CASSLESGWVNYGYTF. The CDR3 coding sequence is TGCGCCAGCAGCTTGGAATCAGGGTGGGTCAACTATGGCTACACCTTC.

J is TRBJ1-2 and V is TRBV19; 7 nucleotides line up with TRBD1. The CDR3 runs to 13 residues. The germline gives CDR1 LNHDA, CDR2 SQIVND (reference sequence). Losses at the gene ends were 6 bases for V and 8 bases for J; bases not matched to a gene: 9. As DNA, the CDR3 is TGTGCCAGTAGAAACAGGGGTCTTAACGGCTACACCTTC. Its protein product is CASRNRGLNGYTF. The variable domain in full, completed from reference TRBV19 and TRBJ1-2, reads DGGITQSPKYLFRKEGQNVTLSCEQNLNHDAMYWYRQDPGQGLRLIYYSQIVNDFQKGDIAEGYSVSREKKESFPLTVTSAQKNPTAFYLCASRNRGLNGYTFGSGTRLTVV.

The chain links TRBV5-1 to TRBJ2-3; 8 nucleotides line up with TRBD2. The V gene's germline CDR1 is SGHRS and CDR2 YFSETQ. The CDR3 spans 15 residues. V was pared by 4 bases and J by 4 bases, with 8 bases of the junction left unmatched. The CDR3 spells CASSTTGTRPDTQYF. The CDR3 nucleotides read TGCGCCAGCAGCACTACCGGGACTAGACCAGATACGCAGTATTTT.

The gene calls are TRBV10-1 and TRBJ2-1; weak D call: TRBD1 (7 bases). V was trimmed by 7 bases and J by 8 bases, leaving 24 bases between them. The CDR3 is 16 residues long. CDR1 and CDR2 from the germline V gene are WNHNN and SYGVQD (reference sequence). CDR3 in amino acids: CASIKKMDPRGDEQFF. The CDR3 bases are TGCGCCAGCATAAAGAAGATGGATCCCAGGGGGGATGAGCAGTTCTTC.

The rearrangement links TRBV20-1 to TRBJ1-2; no clear D. CDR1 and CDR2 (germline): DFQATT, SNEGSKA (reference sequence). Trimming took off 3 bases at V and 3 bases at J, with 2 bases between the two ends. The CDR3 loop spans 10 amino acids. The CDR3 sequence is CSASDYGYTF. The CDR3 nucleotides are TGCAGTGCTAGTGACTATGGCTACACCTTC.